These 22 T cell receptor beta chains share one sample of origin, sequenced in a study of T-cell reconstitution after alpha-beta-depleted transplantation in children. Unique molecular identifiers were incorporated into the prepared TCRbeta library. Each CDR3 protein gets one entry after TCRdb re-called the PCR reads with MiXCR. The sample lists roughly 150,000 distinct CDR3 sequences; around 10% were seen once. Sequenced material: PBMCs, taken before TCRalphabeta/CD19-depleted stem cell transplant. Source of these receptors: a boy aged 2 to 10 with acute myeloid leukemia, due to receive a stem cell transplant.

This clonotype was seen many times. The V gene is TRBV3-1, the J gene TRBJ1-1; maybe TRBD1 (6 bases). V shed 0 bases and J shed 3 bases, with 11 bases lying between them. The CDR3 has 15 amino acids. Germline values: CDR1 LGHDT, CDR2 YNNKEL (reference sequence). The CDR3 reads CASSQDIQGYTEAFF. CDR3 nucleotides: TGTGCCAGCAGCCAAGATATTCAGGGGTACACTGAAGCTTTCTTT.

This clonotype was counted many times. At one of its ends the junction is not consistent with the germline gene, which may arise from a read error. This rearrangement joins TRBV14 to TRBJ2-1; TRBD1 might be the D (6 bases). CDR3 length equals 12 residues. Germline assignment: CDR1 SGHDN and CDR2 FVKESK. CDR3 nucleotide sequence: TGTGCCAGCGGCCAGGGGCAGATTGAGCAGTTCTTC. Translation gives CASGQGQIEQFF.

This clonotype has a count of ten or more. The chain has TRBV12-3 or TRBV12-4 and TRBJ1-6; 7 bases are a match to TRBD1. The J segment lost 7 bases and the V segment lost 0 bases, leaving 0 bases of the junction unmatched. This CDR3 has 14 amino acids. The CDR3 DNA reads as TGTGCCAGCAGTTTAGCGGGACAGAATTCACCCCTCCACTTT. It yields the protein CASSLAGQNSPLHF.

This clonotype came up many times. The DNA of the CDR3 is TGCAGTGCTACCTCACGAGGGGATATCGAAAGAAGGGCCAAAAACATTCAGTACTTC. Its protein product is CSATSRGDIERRAKNIQYF. This rearrangement joins TRBV20-1 to TRBJ2-4; D assignment may be TRBD1 or TRBD2 (5 bases each). This CDR3 is built from 19 residues. Trimming took 4 bases from V and 1 from J, leaving 26 bases between them. Germline CDR1 reads DFQATT; CDR2 reads SNEGSKA (reference sequence).

This clonotype occurred many times. The J gene is TRBJ1-2, the V gene TRBV7-2, with D maybe TRBD1 (5 bases). CDR3 length: 17 amino acids. Trimming stripped 5 bases from V and 4 bases from J, with 23 bases between. Germline CDR1 reads SGHTA; CDR2 reads FQGNSA. The CDR3 nucleotides read TGTGCCAGCAGCCAAACGTTGGACAAGAGGGTATCCTATGGCTACACCTTC. It yields the protein CASSQTLDKRVSYGYTF. Full variable domain (missing parts from reference TRBV7-2 and TRBJ1-2): GAGVSQSPSNKVTEKGKDVELRCDPISGHTALYWYRQSLGQGLEFLIYFQGNSAPDKSGLPSDRFSAERTGGSVSTLTIQRTQQEDSAVYLCASSQTLDKRVSYGYTFGSGTRLTVV.

This clonotype was seen many times. The V call is TRBV15, the J call TRBJ2-6; D is uncertain. Trimming removed 0 bases at V and 0 bases at J, with 6 bases between. Germline V gene sequence: CDR1 LNHNV, CDR2 YYDKDF (reference sequence). The CDR3 consists of 16 residues. The CDR3 loop reads CATSRDRNSGANVLTF. Written as DNA, the CDR3 is TGTGCCACCAGCAGAGACAGGAACTCTGGGGCCAACGTCCTGACTTTC.

This clonotype occurred many times. J is TRBJ1-2 and V is TRBV29-1; no firm D call. The germline V gene has CDR1 SQVTM and CDR2 ANQGSEA. V lost 0 bases, J lost 6 bases, and 8 bases lay in between. This CDR3 is built from 12 residues. This chain's CDR3 is CSVEDRGNGYTF. DNA for the CDR3: TGCAGCGTTGAAGATCGTGGGAATGGCTACACCTTC.

This clonotype was detected ten times or more. V gene TRBV15 combines with J gene TRBJ1-2; D ambiguous. The CDR3 totals 16 residues. The V and J ends lost 0 bases and 2 bases respectively, with 13 bases between them. Germline values: CDR1 LNHNV, CDR2 YYDKDF (reference sequence). The CDR3, as DNA: TGTGCCACCAGCAGAGATTCCACCTATGGGAACTATGGCTACACCTTC. It yields the protein CATSRDSTYGNYGYTF. Variable domain in full (rest from reference TRBV15 and TRBJ1-2): DAMVIQNPRYQVTQFGKPVTLSCSQTLNHNVMYWYQQKSSQAPKLLFHYYDKDFNNEADTPDNFQSRRPNTSFCFLDIRSPGLGDTAMYLCATSRDSTYGNYGYTFGSGTRLTVV.

There are many counts of this clonotype. The chain uses TRBV20-1 and TRBJ2-3, with 10 bases aligning to TRBD1. Trimming at V came to 5 bases and at J to 3 bases, leaving 14 bases not matched to a gene. This CDR3 spans 17 amino acids. Looked up from germline, CDR1 is DFQATT and CDR2 is SNEGSKA (reference sequence). In DNA form, the CDR3 reads TGCAGTGCTCAGCATCCCTGGACAGGGGGGAGGACAGATACGCAGTATTTT. Translating it yields CSAQHPWTGGRTDTQYF.

This clonotype showed up many times. This chain links TRBV7-2 with TRBJ2-3; 7 bases are a match to TRBD2. Looked up from germline, CDR1 is SGHTA and CDR2 is FQGNSA. Trimming at V came to 0 bases and at J to 0 bases, leaving 12 bases not matched to a gene. CDR3 length: 19 amino acids. The CDR3 DNA sequence: TGTGCCAGCAGCTTAGCCTCTCAATGGGACTACCCTAGCACAGATACGCAGTATTTT. It is translated as CASSLASQWDYPSTDTQYF.

Many counts were recorded for this clonotype. CDR3 amino acids: CASSLDRGYDQPQHF. The CDR3 DNA reads TGTGCCAGCAGCTTAGACAGGGGGTACGATCAGCCCCAGCATTTT. This chain uses TRBV7-8 with TRBJ1-5, with TRBD1 matching over 8 bases. The CDR3 has 15 amino acids. Unmatched junction bases numbered 4, after V lost 1 base and J lost 5 bases. Looked up from germline, CDR1 is SGHVS and CDR2 is FQNEAQ. The full variable domain, with the rest looked up from reference TRBV7-8 and TRBJ1-5, is GAGVSQSPRYKVAKRGQDVALRCDPISGHVSLFWYQQALGQGPEFLTYFQNEAQLDKSGLPSDRFFAERPEGSVSTLKIQRTQQEDSAVYLCASSLDRGYDQPQHFGDGTRLSIL.

This clonotype showed up many times. The V and J genes are TRBV7-3 and TRBJ2-2; D unclear. The CDR3 covers 12 residues. Trimming took 5 bases from V and 7 from J, leaving 8 bases between them. The germline gives CDR1 SGHTA, CDR2 FQGTGA. DNA of the CDR3: TGTGCCAGCAGCGTCACGGACGGGGAGCTGTTTTTT. Its translation is CASSVTDGELFF.

Many counts were recorded for this clonotype. The chain joins TRBV5-1 to TRBJ2-2, with D possibly being TRBD1 or TRBD2 (5 bases each). In germline, CDR1 is SGHRS, CDR2 YFSETQ. V was pared by 2 bases and J by 5 bases, with 13 bases between. The CDR3 contains 15 residues. This CDR3 is CASSLDGGATGELFF. In DNA, the CDR3 is TGCGCCAGCAGCTTAGATGGGGGAGCGACCGGGGAGCTGTTTTTT.

This clonotype was picked up many times. V usage is TRBV20-1 and J usage is TRBJ2-3; either TRBD1 or TRBD2 may supply D (6 bases each). V was shortened by 3 bases and J by 4 bases, with 11 bases between the two germline ends. The CDR3 consists of 13 residues. The germline V gene encodes CDR1 DFQATT and CDR2 SNEGSKA (reference sequence). CDR3 DNA: TGCAGTGCTAGTCCGGGGGCGGCAGATACGCAGTATTTT. Protein: CSASPGAADTQYF.

The table lists this clonotype with many counts. The chain is built from TRBV20-1 and TRBJ1-1; tentatively, D is TRBD1 (5 bases). CDR1 DFQATT and CDR2 SNEGSKA come from the germline V gene (reference sequence). V lost 0 bases and J lost 5, with 10 bases in between. The CDR3 is 13 amino acids. The CDR3, as DNA: TGCAGTGCTAGAGATTTGGGGGGAACTGAAGCTTTCTTT. This gives the protein CSARDLGGTEAFF.

This clonotype was observed many times. The chain uses TRBV3-1 and TRBJ2-7; no firm D call. Deletions cut 3 bases from V and 7 bases from J, with 19 bases between. The CDR3 runs 15 residues. From germline, CDR1 is LGHDT and CDR2 YNNKEL (reference sequence). The CDR3 is CASSHPAVGSQEQYF. The CDR3 nucleotides read TGTGCCAGCAGCCACCCAGCTGTTGGTTCTCAGGAGCAGTACTTC.

This clonotype was seen a handful of times. The chain couples TRBV4-1 to TRBJ2-5, with unresolved D. CDR3 length: 13 amino acids. Germline values: CDR1 MGHRA, CDR2 YSYEKL. Trimming stripped 2 bases from V and 5 bases from J, with 9 bases between. The CDR3, as DNA: TGCGCCAGCAGCCAATACTACGGGGAGACCCAGTACTTC. Its translation is CASSQYYGETQYF.

This clonotype was seen at least ten times. V and J are TRBV20-1 and TRBJ2-3; D ambiguous. The CDR3 length is 14 residues. V was pared by 3 bases and J by 1 base, with 11 bases between. Germline CDR1 DFQATT, CDR2 SNEGSKA (reference sequence). The CDR3, as DNA: TGCAGTGCTAGCAGACGGGCACGCACAGATACGCAGTATTTT. Protein product: CSASRRARTDTQYF.

This clonotype was seen repeatedly, ten times or more. The chain recombines TRBV7-9 with TRBJ2-5; 8 bases line up with TRBD2. The CDR3 runs 16 residues. The J segment lost 3 bases and the V segment lost 5 bases, leaving 11 bases of the junction unmatched. Germline V gene sequence: CDR1 SEHNR, CDR2 FQNEAQ (reference sequence). Here the CDR3 DNA reads TGTGCCAGCAGCCCACTTGGGAGCGGGGGAGAAGAGACCCAGTACTTC. Translation gives CASSPLGSGGEETQYF.

This chain joins TRBV7-2 and TRBJ2-2, with a possible D match to TRBD2 (6 bases). Germline loops: CDR1 SGHTA, CDR2 FQGNSA. This CDR3 is 15 amino acids long. The germline V and J ends were trimmed by 5 bases and 4 bases, with 14 bases remaining between them. Written as DNA, the CDR3 is TGTGCCAGCAGCGCTACTAGCTTTTTCACCGGGGAGCTGTTTTTT. It translates to CASSATSFFTGELFF.

This clonotype was picked up many times. For the CDR3, the DNA is TGCGCCAGCAGTGAGTCGAGGGCTTGGGATGAGCAGTTCTTC. It translates to CASSESRAWDEQFF. The V call is TRBV10-1, the J call TRBJ2-1; D might be TRBD2 (5 bases). The germline V gene encodes CDR1 WNHNN and CDR2 SYGVQD (reference sequence). V lost 0 bases to trimming and J lost 8 bases, with 11 bases between them. CDR3 length equals 14 residues.

At least ten counts were recorded for this clonotype. This sequence joins TRBV20-1 and TRBJ2-2, with 8 positions matching TRBD1. Per germline, CDR1 DFQATT and CDR2 SNEGSKA (reference sequence). Trimming at V came to 6 bases and at J to 2 bases, leaving 5 bases not matched to a gene. CDR3 length: 14 residues. CDR3 sequence reads: CSALRGLNTGELFF. The CDR3 DNA is TGCAGTGCACTCAGGGGGCTAAACACCGGGGAGCTGTTTTTT.